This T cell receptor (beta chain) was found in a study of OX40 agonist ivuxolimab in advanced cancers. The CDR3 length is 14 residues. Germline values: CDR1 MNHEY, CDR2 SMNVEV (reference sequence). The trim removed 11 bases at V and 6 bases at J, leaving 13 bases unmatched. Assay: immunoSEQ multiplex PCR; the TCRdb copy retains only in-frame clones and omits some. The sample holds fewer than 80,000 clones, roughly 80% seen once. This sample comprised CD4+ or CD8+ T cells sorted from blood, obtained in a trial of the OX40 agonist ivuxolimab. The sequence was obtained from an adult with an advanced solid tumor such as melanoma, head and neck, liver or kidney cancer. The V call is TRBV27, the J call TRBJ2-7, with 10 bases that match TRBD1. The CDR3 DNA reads TGTGCCGTGACTATGACAGGGGGCTTAGGCGAGCAGTACTTC. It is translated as CAVTMTGGLGEQYF.